This TCR beta chain was found in a study of cytomegalovirus exposure and HLA in healthy donors. Broader study findings: Among TCR beta chains, those listed as cytomegalovirus-associated numbered under 200.

CDR1 is SGHAT, CDR2 FQNNGV, per germline. The CDR3 runs to 13 residues. The V end lost 5 bases, the J end lost 9 bases, and 14 bases lay between the germline ends. The repertoire was sequenced with immunoSEQ multiplex PCR; TCRdb's copy has only in-frame clones and lacks some. Of about 360,000 clones in the sample, about nine tenths were seen once. The donors were part of the validation cohort of over a hundred subjects. That cohort was separate from the first cohort, which comprised about 670 subjects. About this clone itself: The antigen remains undetermined.

This receptor was identified in a woman between 18 and 29 years old in good health and CMV-seronegative. The J gene is TRBJ2-1, the V gene TRBV11-2; a weak D match, TRBD1 (6 bases). The material sequenced was PBMCs. The CDR3 nucleotides are TGTGCCAGCAGCAACACAGGGCGAGGTGAGCAGTTCTTC. Protein sequence: CASSNTGRGEQFF. Full variable domain (outside the CDR3, taken from reference TRBV11-2 and TRBJ2-1): EAGVAQSPRYKIIEKRQSVAFWCNPISGHATLYWYQQILGQGPKLLIQFQNNGVVDDSQLPKDRFSAERLKGVDSTLKIQPAKLEDSAVYLCASSNTGRGEQFFGPGTRLTVL.